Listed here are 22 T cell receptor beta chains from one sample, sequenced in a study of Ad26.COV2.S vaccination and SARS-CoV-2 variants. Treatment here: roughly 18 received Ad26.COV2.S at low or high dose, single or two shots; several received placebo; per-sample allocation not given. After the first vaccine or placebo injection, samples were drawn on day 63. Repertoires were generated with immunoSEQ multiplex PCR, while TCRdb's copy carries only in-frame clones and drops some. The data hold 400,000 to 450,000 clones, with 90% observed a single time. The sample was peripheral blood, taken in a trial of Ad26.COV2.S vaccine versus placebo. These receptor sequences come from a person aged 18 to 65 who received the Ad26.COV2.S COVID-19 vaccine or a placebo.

CDR3 bases: TGTGCCAGCAGTTTGGGGGGGACACTGGAAAAACTGTTTTTT. It encodes CASSLGGTLEKLFF. The gene calls are TRBV28 and TRBJ1-4; D may be TRBD1 (6 bases). CDR1 is MDHEN and CDR2 is SYDVKM in the germline V gene. The CDR3 has 14 residues. Deletions cut 3 bases from V and 8 bases from J, with 13 bases between.

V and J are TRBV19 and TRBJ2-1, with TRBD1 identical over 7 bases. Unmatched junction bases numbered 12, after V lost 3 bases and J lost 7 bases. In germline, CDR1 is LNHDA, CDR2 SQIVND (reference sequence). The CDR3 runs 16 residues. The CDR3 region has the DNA TGTGCCAGTAGTATTAGGACAGGACCAACCAGGAATGAGCAGTTCTTC. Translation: CASSIRTGPTRNEQFF.

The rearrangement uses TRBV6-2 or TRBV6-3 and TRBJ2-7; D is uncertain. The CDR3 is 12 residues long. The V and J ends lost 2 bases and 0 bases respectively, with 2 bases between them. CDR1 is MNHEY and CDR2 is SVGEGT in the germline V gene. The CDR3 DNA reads TGTGCCAGCAGTTACATCTCCTACGAGCAGTACTTC. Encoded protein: CASSYISYEQYF.

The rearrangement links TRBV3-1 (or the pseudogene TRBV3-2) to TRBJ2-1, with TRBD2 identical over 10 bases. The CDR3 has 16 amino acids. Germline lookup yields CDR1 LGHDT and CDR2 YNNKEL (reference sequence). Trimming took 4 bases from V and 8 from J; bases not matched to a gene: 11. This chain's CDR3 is CASSPDLAGALYEQFF. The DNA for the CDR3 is TGTGCCAGCAGCCCGGACCTAGCGGGAGCTTTGTATGAGCAGTTCTTC.

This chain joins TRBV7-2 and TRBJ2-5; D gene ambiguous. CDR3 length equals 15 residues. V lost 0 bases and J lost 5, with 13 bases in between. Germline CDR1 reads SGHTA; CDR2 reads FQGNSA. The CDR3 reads CASSLAPGSPETQYF. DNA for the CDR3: TGTGCCAGCAGCTTAGCCCCCGGATCCCCCGAGACCCAGTACTTC.

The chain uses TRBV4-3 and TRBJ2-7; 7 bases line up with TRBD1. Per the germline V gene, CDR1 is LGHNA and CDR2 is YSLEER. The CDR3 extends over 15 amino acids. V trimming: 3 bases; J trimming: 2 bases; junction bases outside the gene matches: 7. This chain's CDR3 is CASSHRQGPPYEQYF. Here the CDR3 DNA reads TGCGCCAGCAGCCACCGACAGGGCCCCCCCTACGAGCAGTACTTC.

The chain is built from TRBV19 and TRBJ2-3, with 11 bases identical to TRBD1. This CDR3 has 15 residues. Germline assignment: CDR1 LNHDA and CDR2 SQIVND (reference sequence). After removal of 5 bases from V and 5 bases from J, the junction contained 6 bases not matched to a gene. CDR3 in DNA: TGTGCCAGTAGTGTAGGACAGGGGGCCGGAGATACGCAGTATTTT. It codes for CASSVGQGAGDTQYF.

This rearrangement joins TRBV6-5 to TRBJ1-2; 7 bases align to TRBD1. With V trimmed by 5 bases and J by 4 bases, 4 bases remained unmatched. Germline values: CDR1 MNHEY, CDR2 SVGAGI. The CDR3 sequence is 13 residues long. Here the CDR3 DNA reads TGTGCCAGCAGTACCCAGGGGGGCTATGGCTACACCTTC. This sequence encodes CASSTQGGYGYTF.

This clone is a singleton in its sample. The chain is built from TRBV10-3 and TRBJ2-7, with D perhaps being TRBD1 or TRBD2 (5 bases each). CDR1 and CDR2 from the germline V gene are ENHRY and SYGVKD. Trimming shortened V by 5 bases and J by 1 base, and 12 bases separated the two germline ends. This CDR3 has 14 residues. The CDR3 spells CAISSPGRSYEQYF. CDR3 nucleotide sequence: TGTGCCATCAGTTCCCCGGGACGGTCCTACGAGCAGTACTTC.

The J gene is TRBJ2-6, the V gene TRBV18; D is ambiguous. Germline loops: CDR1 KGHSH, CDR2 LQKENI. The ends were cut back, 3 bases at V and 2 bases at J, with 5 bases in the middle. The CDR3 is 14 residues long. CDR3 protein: CASSPKAGANVLTF. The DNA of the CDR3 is TGTGCCAGCTCACCGAAGGCTGGGGCCAACGTCCTGACTTTC.

The CDR3 spells CASSLATGVWGEQFF. The CDR3 DNA follows: TGTGCCAGCAGCTTGGCGACAGGCGTGTGGGGTGAGCAGTTCTTC. The gene calls are TRBV5-5 and TRBJ2-1, with a possible D match to TRBD1 (6 bases). V was shortened by 0 bases and J by 9 bases, with 16 bases between the two germline ends. CDR1 and CDR2 (germline): SGHKS, YYEKEE (reference sequence). This CDR3 is built from 15 residues.

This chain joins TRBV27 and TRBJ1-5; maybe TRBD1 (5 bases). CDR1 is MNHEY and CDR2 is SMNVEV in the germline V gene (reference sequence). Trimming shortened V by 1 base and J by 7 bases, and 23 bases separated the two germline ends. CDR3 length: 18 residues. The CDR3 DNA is TGTGCCAGCAGTTTATTACGCCGGATTCAGGGAGGAGGGCAGCCCCAGCATTTT. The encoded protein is CASSLLRRIQGGGQPQHF.

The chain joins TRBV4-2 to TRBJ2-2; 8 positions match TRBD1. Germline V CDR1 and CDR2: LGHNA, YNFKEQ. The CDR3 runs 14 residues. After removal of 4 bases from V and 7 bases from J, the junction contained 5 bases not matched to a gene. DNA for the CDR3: TGTGCCAGCAGCCTCAGGGGGCAGGACGGGGAGCTGTTTTTT. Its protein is CASSLRGQDGELFF.

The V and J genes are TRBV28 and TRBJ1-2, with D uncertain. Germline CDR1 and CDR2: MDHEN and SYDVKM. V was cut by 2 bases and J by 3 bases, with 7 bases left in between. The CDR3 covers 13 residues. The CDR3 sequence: CASSLRAYYGYTF. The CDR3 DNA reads TGTGCCAGCAGTTTACGCGCCTACTATGGCTACACCTTC.

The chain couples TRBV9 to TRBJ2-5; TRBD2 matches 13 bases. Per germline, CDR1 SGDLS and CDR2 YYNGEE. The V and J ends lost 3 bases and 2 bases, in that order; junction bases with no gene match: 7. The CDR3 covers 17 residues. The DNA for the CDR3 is TGTGCCAGCAGCGAGGGACTAGCGGGAATAGGGCAAGAGACCCAGTACTTC. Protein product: CASSEGLAGIGQETQYF.

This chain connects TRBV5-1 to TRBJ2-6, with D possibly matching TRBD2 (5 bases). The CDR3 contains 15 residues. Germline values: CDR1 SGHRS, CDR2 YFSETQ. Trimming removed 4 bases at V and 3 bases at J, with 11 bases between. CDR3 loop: CASSPMAGGANVLTF. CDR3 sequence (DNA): TGCGCCAGCAGCCCTATGGCGGGTGGGGCCAACGTCCTGACTTTC.

CDR3 sequence reads: CATRDRASYEQYF. DNA of the CDR3: TGTGCCACCCGGGACAGGGCATCCTACGAGCAGTACTTC. This chain joins TRBV19 and TRBJ2-7; 9 nucleotides align to TRBD1. Germline CDR1 and CDR2: LNHDA and SQIVND (reference sequence). Trimming at V came to 10 bases and at J to 1 base, leaving 5 bases not matched to a gene. The length of the CDR3 is 13 residues. The complete variable domain, with remaining parts taken from reference TRBV19 and TRBJ2-7, reads DGGITQSPKYLFRKEGQNVTLSCEQNLNHDAMYWYRQDPGQGLRLIYYSQIVNDFQKGDIAEGYSVSREKKESFPLTVTSAQKNPTAFYLCATRDRASYEQYFGPGTRLTVT.

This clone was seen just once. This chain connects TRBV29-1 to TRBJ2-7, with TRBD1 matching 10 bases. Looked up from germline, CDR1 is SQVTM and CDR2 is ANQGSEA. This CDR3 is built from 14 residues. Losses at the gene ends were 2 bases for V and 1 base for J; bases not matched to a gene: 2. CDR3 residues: CSVEKGQGSYEQYF. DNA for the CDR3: TGCAGCGTTGAAAAGGGACAGGGGTCCTACGAGCAGTACTTC.

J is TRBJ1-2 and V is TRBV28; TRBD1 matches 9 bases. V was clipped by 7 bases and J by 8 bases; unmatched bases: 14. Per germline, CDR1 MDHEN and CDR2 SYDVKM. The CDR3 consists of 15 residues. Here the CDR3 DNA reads TGTGCCAGCACCCAAGGTGGGACAGGGCAGTTGGGCTACACCTTC. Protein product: CASTQGGTGQLGYTF.

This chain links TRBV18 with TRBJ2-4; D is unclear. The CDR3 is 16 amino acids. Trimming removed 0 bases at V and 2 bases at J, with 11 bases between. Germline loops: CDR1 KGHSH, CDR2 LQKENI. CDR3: CASSPPVGLSKNIQYF. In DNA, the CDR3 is TGTGCCAGCTCACCACCGGTAGGGTTATCCAAAAACATTCAGTACTTC.

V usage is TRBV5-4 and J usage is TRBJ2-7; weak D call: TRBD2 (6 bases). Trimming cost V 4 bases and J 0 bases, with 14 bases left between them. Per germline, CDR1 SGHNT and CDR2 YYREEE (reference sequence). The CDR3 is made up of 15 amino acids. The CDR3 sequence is CASSRARRGSYEQYF. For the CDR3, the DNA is TGTGCCAGCAGCCGGGCGCGGAGGGGCTCCTACGAGCAGTACTTC.

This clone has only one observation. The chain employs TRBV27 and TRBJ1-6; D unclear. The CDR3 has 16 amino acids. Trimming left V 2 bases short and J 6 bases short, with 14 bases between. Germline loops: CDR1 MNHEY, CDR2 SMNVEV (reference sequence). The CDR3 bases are TGTGCCAGCAGTTTAGCGACCCACACCCCTAATTCACCCCTCCACTTT. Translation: CASSLATHTPNSPLHF.